The 12 T cell receptor beta chains reported below all come from one sample, sequenced in a study of response to subunit inactivated influenza vaccine. TCRdb re-derived calls from the RT-PCR reads in MiXCR, one entry per CDR3 protein. The sample gives about 540,000 distinct CDR3 sequences, around 25% of which show up once; 2.5% to 3% is in the top ten. The same sample was also used in a study of T cells expressing NK-cell markers. Per that study: 5'RACE template switching with UMIs generated TCR beta cDNA.

The sequencing used CD4+ T cells sorted from PBMCs, collected 12 days after vaccination. The receptors come from a man aged 50 to 59 who received an inactivated influenza vaccine.

V gene TRBV18 combines with J gene TRBJ1-4, with 8 bases matching TRBD1. Germline assignment: CDR1 KGHSH and CDR2 LQKENI. CDR3 length: 14 residues. The trim removed 1 base at V and 11 bases at J, leaving 6 bases unmatched. The CDR3 sequence is CASSPRQGLQKLFF. Written as DNA, the CDR3 is TGTGCCAGCTCACCACGACAGGGGTTGCAGAAACTGTTTTTT.

The chain links TRBV9 to TRBJ2-1; D remains unclear. Trimming cost V 0 bases and J 7 bases, with 11 bases left between them. The CDR3 loop spans 14 amino acids. Germline values: CDR1 SGDLS, CDR2 YYNGEE. CDR3 protein: CASSVAPTPNEQFF. The CDR3 DNA is TGTGCCAGCAGCGTAGCACCGACTCCTAATGAGCAGTTCTTC.

This clonotype was observed many times. This chain joins TRBV12-3 or TRBV12-4 and TRBJ1-1; maybe TRBD1 (5 bases). CDR3 length equals 14 residues. V was pared by 5 bases and J by 2 bases, with 12 bases between. The CDR3 sequence is CASSHRQPNTEAFF. In DNA, the CDR3 is TGTGCCAGCAGTCATCGACAGCCTAACACTGAAGCTTTCTTT.

The V gene is TRBV29-1, the J gene TRBJ1-1; tentatively, D is TRBD1 (6 bases). This CDR3 spans 13 amino acids. CDR1 is SQVTM, CDR2 ANQGSEA, per germline. V was pared by 4 bases and J by 1 base, with 10 bases between. The CDR3 spells CSVGVDRNTEAFF. CDR3 nucleotides: TGCAGCGTTGGGGTGGACAGGAACACTGAAGCTTTCTTT.

There are a few counts of this clonotype. This chain links TRBV12-3 or TRBV12-4 with TRBJ1-1, with TRBD1 matching 7 bases. There are 17 residues in the CDR3. V lost 2 bases, J lost 0 bases, and 9 bases stayed unmatched. In DNA, the CDR3 is TGTGCCAGCAGTTTAAACAGGGGAATATCCATGAACACTGAAGCTTTCTTT. It translates to CASSLNRGISMNTEAFF.

The table lists this clonotype with many counts. One junction end disagrees with the germline gene, perhaps due to a read error. The chain carries TRBV5-1 and TRBJ1-1, with D possibly TRBD1 on 5 matching bases. In germline, CDR1 is SGHRS, CDR2 YFSETQ. This CDR3 is built from 15 residues. CDR3 protein: CASSLGGQGNTEAFF. CDR3 DNA: TGTGCCAGCAGTTTAGGAGGTCAGGGGAACACTGAAGCTTTCTTT.

The J gene is TRBJ1-6, the V gene TRBV7-9; 7 bases match TRBD1. Germline V gene sequence: CDR1 SEHNR, CDR2 FQNEAQ (reference sequence). The junction had 7 bases not matched to a gene; V was cut back by 5 bases and J by 9 bases. The CDR3 spans 14 residues. The CDR3 sequence: CASSTQGEVSPLHF. CDR3 sequence (DNA): TGTGCCAGCAGCACCCAGGGGGAAGTTTCACCCCTCCACTTT.

This chain joins TRBV19 and TRBJ1-1, with TRBD1 as a possible D gene (5 bases). Germline V gives CDR1 LNHDA, CDR2 SQIVND (reference sequence). This CDR3 comprises 14 residues. The ends were cut back, 6 bases at V and 0 bases at J, with 11 bases in the middle. The CDR3 sequence is CASSGQLLNTEAFF. As DNA, the CDR3 is TGTGCCAGTAGCGGACAACTTTTGAACACTGAAGCTTTCTTT.

This clonotype has just one count. The chain employs TRBV6-1 and TRBJ2-2, with D unresolved. The CDR3 spans 16 residues. Germline V gene data show CDR1 as MNHNS and CDR2 as SASEGT. V lost 2 bases and J lost 3, with 13 bases in between. Written as DNA, the CDR3 is TGTGCCAGCAGTGAATTGGGCCCTTGGGACACCGGGGAGCTGTTTTTT. Encoded protein: CASSELGPWDTGELFF.

V is TRBV2 and J is TRBJ1-5; D gene uncertain. The CDR3 is 15 amino acids. Germline V gene lookup returns CDR1 SNHLY and CDR2 FYNNEI. The V end lost 6 bases, the J end lost 0 bases, and 12 bases lay between the germline ends. The CDR3 region is CASRPLRNSNQPQHF. In DNA, the CDR3 is TGTGCCAGCAGGCCTCTCCGGAATAGCAATCAGCCCCAGCATTTT.

The chain couples TRBV6-1 to TRBJ2-4; the match to TRBD1 covers 7 bases. The CDR3 sequence is 16 residues long. V lost 3 bases to trimming and J lost 0 bases; unmatched junction nucleotides: 5. Per the germline V gene, CDR1 is MNHNS and CDR2 is SASEGT. The CDR3 coding sequence is TGTGCCAGCAGTGACTGGGGACAGCTAGCCAAAAACATTCAGTACTTC. Translating gives CASSDWGQLAKNIQYF.

The CDR3 sequence: CSVSDRFPSYEQYF. Here the CDR3 DNA reads TGCAGCGTTTCGGACAGATTCCCGTCCTACGAGCAGTACTTC. The chain employs TRBV29-1 and TRBJ2-7; the D gene is possibly TRBD1 (6 bases). This CDR3 is 14 amino acids long. V was clipped by 5 bases and J by 1 base, with 15 bases between them. Germline V gene sequence: CDR1 SQVTM, CDR2 ANQGSEA.